The rows below give T cell receptor beta chains drawn from one sample of a study of blood T cells in healthy people across ages. One entry per CDR3 protein, called by TCRdb with MiXCR from the 5' RACE reads. The sample includes approximately 960,000 distinct CDR3 sequences, almost 30% of them seen just once. This sample was shared with a second study, whose subject was T cells of mothers and their children.

The sequencing sample was made of blood. The source is a woman aged 40 to 55 in good health. CDR3s include the opening cysteine and the closing phenylalanine or tryptophan. Fields, in order: CDR3 protein, CDR3 DNA, J gene, V gene, D gene, clone size. D genes are given only for firm matches. Size tells how often a clone was seen (once, few, many) or the class of an expanded clone, and some rows leave it out.

CATSRAGSYNEQFF | TGTGCCACCAGCAGAGCGGGGTCTTACAATGAGCAGTTCTTC | TRBJ2-1 | TRBV15 | - | many
CASNSDNYEQYF | TGTGCCAGCAACTCGGATAACTACGAGCAGTACTTC | TRBJ2-7 | TRBV13 | - | few
CATSRTDRASKKLFF | TGTGCCACCAGCAGAACGGACAGGGCGTCAAAAAAACTGTTTTTT | TRBJ1-4 | TRBV15 | TRBD1 | -
CASSQVVENEQFF | TGCGCCAGCAGCCAAGTAGTTGAGAATGAGCAGTTCTTC | TRBJ2-1 | TRBV4-1 | - | -
CASSTTGLGTQYF | TGTGCCAGCAGCACTACAGGACTGGGTACGCAGTATTTT | TRBJ2-3 | TRBV7-2 | - | -
CASSPRTGDRSKNIQYF | TGTGCCAGCAGCCCTCGGACAGGGGATAGGTCCAAAAACATTCAGTACTTC | TRBJ2-4 | TRBV11-2 | TRBD1 | -
CASTRQGKDEQFF | TGTGCCAGCACCCGACAGGGGAAGGATGAGCAGTTCTTC | TRBJ2-1 | TRBV28 | TRBD1 | -
CASSHYFAGDNQPQHF | TGCGCCAGCAGCCATTACTTCGCAGGAGATAATCAGCCCCAGCATTTT | TRBJ1-5 | TRBV4-1 | - | -
CASGAGGTVANYGYTF | TGTGCCAGCGGCGCAGGGGGAACCGTAGCTAACTATGGCTACACCTTC | TRBJ1-2 | TRBV7-3 | TRBD1 | many
CSASVTGIAIRNNEKLFF | TGCAGTGCTAGCGTGACCGGGATAGCGATTAGAAATAATGAAAAACTGTTTTTT | TRBJ1-4 | TRBV20-1 | - | -
CASSQVTGRKTQYF | TGCGCCAGCAGCCAAGTCACAGGGAGGAAGACCCAGTACTTC | TRBJ2-5 | TRBV4-1 | - | -
CASSYSLNVINTEAFF | TGTGCCAGCAGTTACTCTCTCAACGTCATTAACACTGAAGCTTTCTTT | TRBJ1-1 | TRBV6-2/TRBV6-3 | - | once
CASNGRDSPPDTQYF | TGTGCCAGCAACGGCCGGGACAGTCCCCCAGATACGCAGTATTTT | TRBJ2-3 | TRBV27 | TRBD1 | many
CSARRLDREYEQYF | TGCAGTGCCCGCCGGTTGGACAGGGAATACGAGCAGTACTTC | TRBJ2-7 | TRBV20-1 | TRBD1 | -
CASNGNMNTEAFF | TGTGCCAGTAATGGCAACATGAACACTGAAGCTTTCTTT | TRBJ1-1 | TRBV5-5 | - | many
CASSLKRGNTDTQYF | TGTGCCAGCAGCTTAAAGCGGGGGAACACAGATACGCAGTATTTT | TRBJ2-3 | TRBV3-1 | TRBD2 | few
CASSWDSFSYEQYF | TGCGCCAGCAGCTGGGACAGCTTCTCCTACGAGCAGTACTTC | TRBJ2-7 | TRBV5-1 | TRBD1 | many
CSARGNAGSRNTTYF | TGCAGTGCTAGAGGGAATGCTGGCTCGAGAAACACCACATATTTT | TRBJ1-3 | TRBV20-1 | - | -
CASSLVALAGGSDAQYF | TGCGCCAGCAGCTTGGTGGCACTAGCGGGGGGGTCAGATGCGCAGTATTTT | TRBJ2-3 | TRBV5-6 | TRBD2 | -
CASSFLGEAFF | TGTGCCAGCAGCTTTTTGGGGGAAGCTTTCTTT | TRBJ1-1 | TRBV7-2 | - | -
CASGLTGEMGQETQYF | TGTGCTAGTGGTTTGACCGGGGAGATGGGCCAAGAGACCCAGTACTTC | TRBJ2-5 | TRBV12-5 | - | -
CVSSFPPAAEQYF | TGTGTCAGCAGCTTTCCCCCTGCCGCGGAGCAGTACTTC | TRBJ2-5 | TRBV7-2 | - | -
CASSRQGGGSYNEQFF | TGCGCCAGCAGTCGTCAGGGGGGTGGCTCCTACAATGAGCAGTTCTTC | TRBJ2-1 | TRBV4-1 | - | few
CSPTGGGGGKNIQYF | TGCAGTCCTACAGGGGGCGGTGGGGGCAAAAACATTCAGTACTTC | TRBJ2-4 | TRBV20-1 | TRBD1 | few
CASSQGTGAINEQYF | TGTGCCAGCAGCCAAGGAACGGGGGCGATTAACGAGCAGTACTTC | TRBJ2-7 | TRBV14 | - | -
CVSSGGRSTDTQYF | TGCGTCAGCAGCGGGGGGCGTAGCACAGATACGCAGTATTTT | TRBJ2-3 | TRBV5-1 | TRBD2 | -
CASSLAGRVFATNEKLFF | TGCGCCAGCAGCTTGGCCGGTCGGGTGTTTGCAACTAATGAAAAACTGTTTTTT | TRBJ1-4 | TRBV5-1 | - | -
CASSSTGGFFAEAFF | TGTGCCAGCAGCTCGACAGGGGGATTCTTCGCTGAAGCTTTCTTT | TRBJ1-1 | TRBV11-1 | TRBD1 | -
CASSPPDYGEQFF | TGTGCCAGCAGTCCCCCAGACTACGGCGAGCAGTTCTTC | TRBJ2-1 | TRBV2 | - | few
CSARPRSLGVTDTQYF | TGCAGTGCTAGGCCCCGGTCGTTAGGCGTGACAGATACGCAGTATTTT | TRBJ2-3 | TRBV20-1 | - | few
CASSYGNQAFF | TGCGCCAGCAGCTACGGGAATCAAGCTTTCTTT | TRBJ1-1 | TRBV5-1 | - | -
CASSLTYNQPQHF | TGTGCCAGCAGCTTAACCTACAATCAGCCCCAGCATTTT | TRBJ1-5 | TRBV7-2 | - | -
CAWSVQGFDEQYF | TGTGCCTGGAGTGTACAGGGGTTCGACGAGCAGTACTTC | TRBJ2-7 | TRBV30 | TRBD1 | -
CASSPSGQQGPYDYTF | TGTGCCAGCAGTCCGTCCGGACAGCAAGGCCCTTATGACTACACCTTC | TRBJ1-2 | TRBV28 | - | once
CASSLRDFRFAEEQPQHF | TGTGCCAGCAGCTTGCGTGACTTCAGGTTCGCTGAGGAGCAGCCCCAGCATTTT | TRBJ1-5 | TRBV5-4 | - | few
CATSDLAGEFTDTQYF | TGTGCCACCAGTGACCTAGCGGGGGAGTTTACAGATACGCAGTATTTT | TRBJ2-3 | TRBV24-1 | TRBD2 | -
CASSPGGAAYEQYF | TGTGCCAGCTCACCTGGCGGGGCTGCCTACGAGCAGTACTTC | TRBJ2-7 | TRBV18 | - | -